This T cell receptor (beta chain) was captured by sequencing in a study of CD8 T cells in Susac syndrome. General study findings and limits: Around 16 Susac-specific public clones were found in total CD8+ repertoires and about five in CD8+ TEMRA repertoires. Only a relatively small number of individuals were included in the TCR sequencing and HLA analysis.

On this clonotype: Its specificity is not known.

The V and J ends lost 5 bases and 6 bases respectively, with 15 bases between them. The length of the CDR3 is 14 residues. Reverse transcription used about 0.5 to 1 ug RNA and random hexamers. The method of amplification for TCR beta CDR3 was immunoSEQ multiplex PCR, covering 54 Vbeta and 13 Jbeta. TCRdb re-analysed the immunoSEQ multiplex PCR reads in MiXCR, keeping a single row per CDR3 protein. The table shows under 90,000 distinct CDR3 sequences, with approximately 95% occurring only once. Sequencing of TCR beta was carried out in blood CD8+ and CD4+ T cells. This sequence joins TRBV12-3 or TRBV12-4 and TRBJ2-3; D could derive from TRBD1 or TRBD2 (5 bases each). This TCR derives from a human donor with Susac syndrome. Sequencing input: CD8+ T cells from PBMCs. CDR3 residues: CASSRGYGEDTQYF. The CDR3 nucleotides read TGTGCCAGCAGTAGGGGCTATGGGGAGGATACGCAGTATTTT.